This T cell receptor (beta chain) was identified during a study of early T cells in non-severe SARS-CoV-2 infection. V was clipped by 6 bases and J by 6 bases, with 9 bases between them. The CDR3 totals 12 residues. Germline assignment: CDR1 SGHNT and CDR2 YENEEA. This clonotype was seen repeatedly, ten times or more. A single record per CDR3 protein comes from TCRdb applying MiXCR to the 5' RACE reads. The sample consists of 60,000 to 75,000 distinct CDR3 sequences, less than 12% of them appearing once. This rearrangement joins TRBV11-3 to TRBJ2-1; TRBD2 is a possible D gene (7 bases). This clonotype was sampled from an adult who was a healthcare worker with PCR-confirmed SARS-CoV-2 infection or an uninfected control (not recorded which). The specimen comprised whole blood, sampled at baseline. The CDR3 loop reads CASRGGGNEQFF. The CDR3 nucleotides are TGTGCCAGCAGGGGAGGGGGCAATGAGCAGTTCTTC. Complete variable domain (other parts from reference TRBV11-3 and TRBJ2-1): EAGVVQSPRYKIIEKKQPVAFWCNPISGHNTLYWYLQNLGQGPELLIRYENEEAVDDSQLPKDRFSAERLKGVDSTLKIQPAELGDSAVYLCASRGGGNEQFFGPGTRLTVL.